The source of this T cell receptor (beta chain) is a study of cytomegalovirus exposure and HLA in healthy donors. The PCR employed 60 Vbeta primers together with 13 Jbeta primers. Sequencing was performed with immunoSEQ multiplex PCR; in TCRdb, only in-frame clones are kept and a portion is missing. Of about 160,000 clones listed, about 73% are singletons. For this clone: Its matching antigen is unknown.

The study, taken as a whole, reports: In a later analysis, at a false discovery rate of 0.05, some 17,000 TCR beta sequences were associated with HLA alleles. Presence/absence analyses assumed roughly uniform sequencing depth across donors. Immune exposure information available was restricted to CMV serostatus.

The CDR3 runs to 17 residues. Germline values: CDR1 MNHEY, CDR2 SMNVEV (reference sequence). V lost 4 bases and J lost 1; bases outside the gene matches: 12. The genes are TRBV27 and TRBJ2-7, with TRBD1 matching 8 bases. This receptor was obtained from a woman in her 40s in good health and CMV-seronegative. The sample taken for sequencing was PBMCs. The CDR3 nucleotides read TGTGCCAGCAGTTCCCAACAACCCCGGACAGGGTCCTACGAGCAGTACTTC. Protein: CASSSQQPRTGSYEQYF.